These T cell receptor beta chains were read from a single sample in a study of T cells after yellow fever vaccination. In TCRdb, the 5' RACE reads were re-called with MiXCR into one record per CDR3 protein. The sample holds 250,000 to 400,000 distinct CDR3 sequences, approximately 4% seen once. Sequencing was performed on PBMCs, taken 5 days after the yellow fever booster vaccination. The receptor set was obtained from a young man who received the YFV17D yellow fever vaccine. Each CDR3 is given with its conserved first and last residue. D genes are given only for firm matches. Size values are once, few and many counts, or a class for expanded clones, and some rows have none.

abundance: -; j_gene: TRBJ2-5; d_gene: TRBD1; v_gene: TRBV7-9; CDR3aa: CASSSDRVGKTQYF; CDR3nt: TGTGCCAGCAGCTCGGACAGGGTAGGAAAGACCCAGTACTTC
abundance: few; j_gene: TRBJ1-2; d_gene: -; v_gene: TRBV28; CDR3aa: CASSQQRTVSTNYGYTF; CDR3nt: TGTGCCAGCAGTCAACAGCGGACAGTTTCGACTAACTATGGCTACACCTTC
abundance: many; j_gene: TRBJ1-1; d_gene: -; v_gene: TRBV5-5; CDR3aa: CASSSGTGLYTEAFF; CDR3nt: TGTGCCAGCAGCTCGGGTACAGGGTTGTACACTGAAGCTTTCTTT
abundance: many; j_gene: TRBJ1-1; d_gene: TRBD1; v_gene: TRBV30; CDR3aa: CAWSWDRPEAFF; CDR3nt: TGTGCCTGGAGTTGGGACAGACCTGAAGCTTTCTTT
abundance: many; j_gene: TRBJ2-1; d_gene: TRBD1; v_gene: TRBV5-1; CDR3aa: CASSSTGTAPNEQFF; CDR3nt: TGCGCCAGCAGTTCCACCGGGACAGCACCCAATGAGCAGTTCTTC
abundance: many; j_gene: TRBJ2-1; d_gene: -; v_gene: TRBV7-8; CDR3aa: CASSPPLSNEQFF; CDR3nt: TGTGCCAGCAGCCCGCCGTTGTCCAATGAGCAGTTCTTC
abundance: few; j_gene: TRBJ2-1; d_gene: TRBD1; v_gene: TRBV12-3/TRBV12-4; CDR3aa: CASSFLGQGFNEQFF; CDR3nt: TGTGCCAGCAGTTTCCTAGGACAGGGATTCAATGAGCAGTTCTTC
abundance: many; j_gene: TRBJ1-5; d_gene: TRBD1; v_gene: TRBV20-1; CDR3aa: CSATGGNQPQHF; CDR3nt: TGCAGTGCGACAGGGGGCAATCAGCCCCAGCATTTT
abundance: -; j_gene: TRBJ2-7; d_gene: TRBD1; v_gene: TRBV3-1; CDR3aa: CASSPDRVQEQYF; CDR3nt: TGTGCCAGCAGCCCGGACAGGGTCCAAGAGCAGTACTTC
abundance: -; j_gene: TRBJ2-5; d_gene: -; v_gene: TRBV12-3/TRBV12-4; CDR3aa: CASSVPGQFGETQYF; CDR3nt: TGTGCCAGCAGTGTACCGGGACAATTCGGAGAGACCCAGTACTTC
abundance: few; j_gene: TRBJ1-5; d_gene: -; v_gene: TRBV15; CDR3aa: CATTEGYNQPQHF; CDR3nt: TGTGCCACCACTGAGGGCTACAATCAGCCCCAGCATTTT
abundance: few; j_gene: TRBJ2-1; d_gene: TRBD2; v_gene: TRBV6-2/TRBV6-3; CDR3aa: CASSYSSGGLAGESSYNEQFF; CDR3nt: TGTGCCAGCAGTTACTCATCTGGGGGACTAGCGGGGGAAAGCTCCTACAATGAGCAGTTCTTC
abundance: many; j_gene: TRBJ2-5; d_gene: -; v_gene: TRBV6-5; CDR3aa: CASSQTFQLVGTQYF; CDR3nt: TGTGCCAGCAGCCAAACATTTCAGCTGGTGGGGACCCAGTACTTC
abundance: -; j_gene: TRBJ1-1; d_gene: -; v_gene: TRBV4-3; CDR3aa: CASSQAGGGAEAFF; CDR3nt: TGCGCCAGCAGCCAAGCGGGGGGCGGGGCTGAAGCTTTCTTT
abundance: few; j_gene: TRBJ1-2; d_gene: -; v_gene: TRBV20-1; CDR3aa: CSALDPMGGYTF; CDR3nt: TGCAGTGCTTTAGACCCTATGGGCGGCTACACCTTC
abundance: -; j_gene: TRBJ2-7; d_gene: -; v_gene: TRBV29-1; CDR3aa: CSVEANYEQYF; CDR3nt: TGCAGCGTTGAAGCCAACTACGAGCAGTACTTC
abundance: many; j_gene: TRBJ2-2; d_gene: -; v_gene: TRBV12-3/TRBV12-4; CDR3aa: CASSLSGGYTGELFF; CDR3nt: TGTGCCAGCAGTTTATCGGGGGGCTACACCGGGGAGCTGTTTTTT
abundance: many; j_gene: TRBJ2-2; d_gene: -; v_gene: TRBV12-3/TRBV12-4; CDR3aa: CASSPRRGNTGELFF; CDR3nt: TGTGCCAGCAGTCCTAGACGGGGGAACACCGGGGAGCTGTTTTTT
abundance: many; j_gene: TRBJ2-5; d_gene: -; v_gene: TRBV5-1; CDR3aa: CASSLDVTQETQYF; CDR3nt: TGCGCCAGCAGCTTGGATGTGACCCAAGAGACCCAGTACTTC
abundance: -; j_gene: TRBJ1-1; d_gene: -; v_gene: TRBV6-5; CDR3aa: CASSYSPIMNTEAFF; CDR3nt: TGTGCCAGCAGTTACTCCCCTATCATGAACACTGAAGCTTTCTTT
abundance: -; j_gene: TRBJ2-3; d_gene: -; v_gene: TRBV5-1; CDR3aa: CASSSGDLRDTQYF; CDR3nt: TGCGCCAGCAGCTCGGGGGACCTCCGAGATACGCAGTATTTT
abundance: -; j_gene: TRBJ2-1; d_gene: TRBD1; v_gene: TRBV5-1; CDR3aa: CASSRTGLDEQFF; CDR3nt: TGCGCCAGCAGCCGGACAGGGCTGGATGAGCAGTTCTTC
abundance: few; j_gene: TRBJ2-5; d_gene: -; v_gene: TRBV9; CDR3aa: CASSVAGGKTQYF; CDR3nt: TGTGCCAGCAGCGTAGCGGGCGGCAAGACCCAGTACTTC
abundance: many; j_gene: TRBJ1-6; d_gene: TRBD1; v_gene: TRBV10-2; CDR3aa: CASSYTGQGNSPLHF; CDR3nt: TGCGCCAGCAGTTATACGGGACAGGGTAATTCACCCCTCCACTTT
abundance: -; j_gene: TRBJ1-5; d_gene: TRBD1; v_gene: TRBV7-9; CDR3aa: CASSPTGGAQPQHF; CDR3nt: TGTGCCAGCAGCCCCACAGGGGGTGCCCAGCCCCAGCATTTT
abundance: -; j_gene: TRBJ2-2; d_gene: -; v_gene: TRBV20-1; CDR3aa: CSARGGGVDGELFF; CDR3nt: TGCAGTGCTAGAGGGGGCGGGGTGGACGGGGAGCTGTTTTTT
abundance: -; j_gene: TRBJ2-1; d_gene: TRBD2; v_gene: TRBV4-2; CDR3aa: CASSQDHSAGGPFF; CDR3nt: TGTGCCAGCAGCCAAGATCACTCAGCGGGGGGGCCTTTCTTC
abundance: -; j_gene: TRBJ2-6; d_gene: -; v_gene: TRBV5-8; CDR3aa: CAYSAPSGANVLTF; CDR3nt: TGTGCCTACTCCGCTCCCTCTGGGGCCAACGTCCTGACTTTC
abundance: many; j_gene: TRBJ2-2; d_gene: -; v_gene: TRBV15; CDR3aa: CATSRAGTTSGTGELFF; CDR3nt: TGTGCCACCAGCAGAGCCGGGACAACAAGTGGCACCGGGGAGCTGTTTTTT
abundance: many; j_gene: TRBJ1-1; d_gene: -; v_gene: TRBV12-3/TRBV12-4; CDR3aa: CASSLNTGPLGGEAFF; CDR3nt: TGTGCCAGCAGTCTCAATACAGGGCCCCTAGGTGGTGAAGCTTTCTTT
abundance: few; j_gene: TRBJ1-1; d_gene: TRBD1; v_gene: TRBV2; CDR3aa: CARGDRLGTEAFF; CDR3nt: TGTGCCAGAGGGGACAGGCTGGGCACTGAAGCTTTCTTT